This T cell receptor beta chain was profiled in a study of blood T cell repertoires in COVID-19. Study context: Acute and convalescent COVID-19 samples came from the United States, Italy and Spain.

V was pared by 5 bases and J by 3 bases, with 9 bases of the junction left unmatched. This CDR3 spans 16 amino acids. CDR1 and CDR2 from the germline V gene are SEHNR and FQNEAQ (reference sequence). In the original analysis: Amplifying reference gene primers gave estimates of nucleated cell counts. The repertoire was sequenced with immunoSEQ multiplex PCR; TCRdb's copy has only in-frame clones and lacks some. D and trimming were read from the DNA, whereas the V and J calls and clone size are those reported in that table. The data hold approximately 210,000 clones, with around four fifths observed a single time. Patients from Seattle were sampled longitudinally, starting during active infection.

What was sequenced was peripheral blood. V is TRBV7-9 and J is TRBJ2-2, with 7 bases that match TRBD1. The receptor was isolated from an elderly woman with COVID-19, enrolled during active disease. The CDR3 sequence: CASSPSGRGYTGELFF. In DNA form, the CDR3 reads TGTGCCAGCAGCCCGAGCGGCAGGGGGTACACCGGGGAGCTGTTTTTT. Combining the CDR3 with reference TRBV7-9 and TRBJ2-2 gives the whole variable domain DTGVSQNPRHKITKRGQNVTFRCDPISEHNRLYWYRQTLGQGPEFLTYFQNEAQLEKSRLLSDRFSAERPKGSFSTLEIQRTEQGDSAMYLCASSPSGRGYTGELFFGEGSRLTVL.